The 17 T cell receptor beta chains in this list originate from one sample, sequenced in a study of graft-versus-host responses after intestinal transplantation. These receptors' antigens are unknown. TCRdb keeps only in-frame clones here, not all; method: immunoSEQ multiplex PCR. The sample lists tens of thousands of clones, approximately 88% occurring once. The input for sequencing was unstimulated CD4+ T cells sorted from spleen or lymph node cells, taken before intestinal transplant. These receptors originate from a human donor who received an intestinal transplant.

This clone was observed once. The DNA for the CDR3 is TGTGCCAGCAGTTTATCCCCCCCGACAGGATCTGGAAACACCATATATTTT. Amino acid sequence: CASSLSPPTGSGNTIYF. The genes are TRBV28 and TRBJ1-3; a possible D gene is TRBD1 (6 bases). With 1 base removed from V and 1 base from J, the gap between germline ends came to 14 bases. The CDR3 sequence is 17 residues long. The germline V gene encodes CDR1 MDHEN and CDR2 SYDVKM.

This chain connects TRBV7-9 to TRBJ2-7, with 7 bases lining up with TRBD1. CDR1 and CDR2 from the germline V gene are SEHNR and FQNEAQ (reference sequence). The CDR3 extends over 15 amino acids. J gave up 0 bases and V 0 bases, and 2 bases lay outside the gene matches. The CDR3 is CASSLATGSSYEQYF. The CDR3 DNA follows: TGTGCCAGCAGCTTAGCGACAGGGAGCTCCTACGAGCAGTACTTC.

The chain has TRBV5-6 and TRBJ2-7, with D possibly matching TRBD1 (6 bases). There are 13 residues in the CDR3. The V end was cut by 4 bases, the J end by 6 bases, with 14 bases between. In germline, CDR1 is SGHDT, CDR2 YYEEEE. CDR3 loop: CASSRGTPLEQYF. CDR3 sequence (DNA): TGTGCCAGCAGCAGGGGGACACCGCTCGAGCAGTACTTC.

In DNA form, the CDR3 reads TGTGCCAGCAGTTGGGGACTAGGGTCCTACGAGCAGTACTTC. This encodes CASSWGLGSYEQYF. J is TRBJ2-7 and V is TRBV6-6, with 8 bases lining up with TRBD2. The CDR3 runs to 14 residues. Germline trimming cut 4 bases from V and 1 base from J; bases unmatched to any gene: 3. Germline-derived CDR1 and CDR2 are MNHNY and SVGAGI (reference sequence).

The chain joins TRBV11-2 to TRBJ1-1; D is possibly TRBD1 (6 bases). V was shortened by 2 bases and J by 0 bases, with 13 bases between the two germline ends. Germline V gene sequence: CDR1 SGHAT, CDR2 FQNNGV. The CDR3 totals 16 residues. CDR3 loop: CASSLRWGHLNTEAFF. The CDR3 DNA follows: TGTGCCAGCAGCTTACGTTGGGGACATCTGAACACTGAAGCTTTCTTT.

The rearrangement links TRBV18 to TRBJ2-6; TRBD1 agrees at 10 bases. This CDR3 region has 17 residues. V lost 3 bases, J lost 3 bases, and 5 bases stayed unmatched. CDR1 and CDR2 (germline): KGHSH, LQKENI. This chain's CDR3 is CASSPGTGAVGANVLTF. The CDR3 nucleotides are TGTGCCAGCTCACCCGGGACAGGGGCGGTTGGGGCCAACGTCCTGACTTTC.

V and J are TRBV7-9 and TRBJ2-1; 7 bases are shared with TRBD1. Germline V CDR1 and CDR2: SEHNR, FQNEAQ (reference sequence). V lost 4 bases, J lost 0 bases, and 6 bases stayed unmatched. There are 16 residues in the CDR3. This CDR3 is CASSSTGTFSYNEQFF. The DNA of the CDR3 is TGTGCCAGCAGCTCGACAGGGACCTTCTCCTACAATGAGCAGTTCTTC.

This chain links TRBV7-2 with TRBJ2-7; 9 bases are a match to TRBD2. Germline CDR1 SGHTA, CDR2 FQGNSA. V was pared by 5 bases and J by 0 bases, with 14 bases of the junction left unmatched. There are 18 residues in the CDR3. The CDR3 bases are TGTGCCAGCAGCCTCCGATCGCGCGGACTAGCGCACTCCTACGAGCAGTACTTC. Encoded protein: CASSLRSRGLAHSYEQYF.

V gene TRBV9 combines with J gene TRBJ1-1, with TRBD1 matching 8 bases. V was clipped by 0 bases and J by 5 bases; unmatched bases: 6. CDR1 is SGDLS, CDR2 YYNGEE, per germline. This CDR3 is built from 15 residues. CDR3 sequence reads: CASSVDLQGATEAFF. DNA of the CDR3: TGTGCCAGCAGCGTAGATCTGCAGGGGGCAACTGAAGCTTTCTTT.

CDR3 amino acids: CASSDGGALDTQYF. In DNA form, the CDR3 reads TGCGCCAGCAGTGACGGGGGGGCCTTAGATACGCAGTATTTT. This chain links TRBV10-2 with TRBJ2-3; 8 nucleotides align to TRBD2. Per the germline V gene, CDR1 is WSHSY and CDR2 is SAAADI. The V gene end was trimmed by 3 bases and the J gene end by 5 bases; junction bases not matched to a gene: 4. The CDR3 loop spans 14 amino acids.

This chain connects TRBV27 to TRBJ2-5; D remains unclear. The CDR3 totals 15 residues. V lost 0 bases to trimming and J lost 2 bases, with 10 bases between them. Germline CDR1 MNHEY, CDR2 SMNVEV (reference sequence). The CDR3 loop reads CASSLSVVQQETQYF. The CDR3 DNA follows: TGTGCCAGCAGTTTATCGGTGGTACAGCAAGAGACCCAGTACTTC.

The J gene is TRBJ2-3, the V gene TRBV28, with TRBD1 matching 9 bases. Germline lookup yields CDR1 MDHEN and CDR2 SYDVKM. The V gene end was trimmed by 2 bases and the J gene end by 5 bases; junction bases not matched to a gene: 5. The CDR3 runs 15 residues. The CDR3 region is CASSLQRTGVDTQYF. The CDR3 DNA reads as TGTGCCAGCAGTTTACAGCGGACAGGGGTAGATACGCAGTATTTT. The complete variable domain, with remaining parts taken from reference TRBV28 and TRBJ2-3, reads DVKVTQSSRYLVKRTGEKVFLECVQDMDHENMFWYRQDPGLGLRLIYFSYDVKMKEKGDIPEGYSVSREKKERFSLILESASTNQTSMYLCASSLQRTGVDTQYFGPGTRLTVL.

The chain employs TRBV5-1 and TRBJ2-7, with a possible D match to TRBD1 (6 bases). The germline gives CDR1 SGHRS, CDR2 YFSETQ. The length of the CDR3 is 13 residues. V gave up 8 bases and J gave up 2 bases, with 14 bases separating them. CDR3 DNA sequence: TGCGCCAGTAGAGACAGGCCGACCTACGAGCAGTACTTC. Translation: CASRDRPTYEQYF. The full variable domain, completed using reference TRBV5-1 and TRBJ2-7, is KAGVTQTPRYLIKTRGQQVTLSCSPISGHRSVSWYQQTPGQGLQFLFEYFSETQRNKGNFPGRFSGRQFSNSRSEMNVSTLELGDSALYLCASRDRPTYEQYFGPGTRLTVT.

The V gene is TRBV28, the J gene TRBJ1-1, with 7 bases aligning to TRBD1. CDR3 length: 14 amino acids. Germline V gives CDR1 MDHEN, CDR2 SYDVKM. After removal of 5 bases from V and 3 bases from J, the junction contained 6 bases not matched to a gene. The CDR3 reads CASSTQGGHTEAFF. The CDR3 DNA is TGTGCCAGCAGTACCCAGGGGGGTCACACTGAAGCTTTCTTT.

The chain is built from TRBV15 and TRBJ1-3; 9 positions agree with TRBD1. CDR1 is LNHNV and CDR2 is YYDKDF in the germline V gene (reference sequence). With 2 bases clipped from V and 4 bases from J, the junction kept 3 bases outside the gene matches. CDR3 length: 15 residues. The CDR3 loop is CATSRSQGAGNTIYF. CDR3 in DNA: TGTGCCACCAGCAGATCACAGGGGGCGGGAAACACCATATATTTT.

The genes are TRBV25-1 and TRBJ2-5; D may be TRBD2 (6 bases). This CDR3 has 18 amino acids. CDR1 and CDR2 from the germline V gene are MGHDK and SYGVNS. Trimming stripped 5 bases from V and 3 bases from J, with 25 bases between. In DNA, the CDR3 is TGTGCCAGCAGTAGTGAGGAGGGCGGGTACTCCATAAAAGAGACCCAGTACTTC. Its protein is CASSSEEGGYSIKETQYF.

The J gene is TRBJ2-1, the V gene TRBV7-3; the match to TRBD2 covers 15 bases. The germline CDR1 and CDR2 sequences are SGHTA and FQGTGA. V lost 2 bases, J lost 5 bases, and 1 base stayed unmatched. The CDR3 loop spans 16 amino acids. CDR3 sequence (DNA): TGTGCCAGCAGCTTAGGACTAGCGGGGGGGCACAATGAGCAGTTCTTC. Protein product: CASSLGLAGGHNEQFF.